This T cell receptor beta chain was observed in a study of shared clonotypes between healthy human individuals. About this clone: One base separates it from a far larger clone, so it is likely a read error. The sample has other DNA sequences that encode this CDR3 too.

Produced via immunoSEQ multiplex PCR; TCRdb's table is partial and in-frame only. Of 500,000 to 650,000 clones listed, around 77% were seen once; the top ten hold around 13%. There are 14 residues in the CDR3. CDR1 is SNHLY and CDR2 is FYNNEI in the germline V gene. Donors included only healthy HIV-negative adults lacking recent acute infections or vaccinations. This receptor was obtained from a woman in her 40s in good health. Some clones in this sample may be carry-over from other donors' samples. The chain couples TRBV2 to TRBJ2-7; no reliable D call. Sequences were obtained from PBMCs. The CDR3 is CASSEGSYSYEQYF. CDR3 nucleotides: TGTGCCAGCAGTGAGGGCAGCTACTCCTACGAGCAGTACTTT.